The present TCR beta chain was sequenced within a study of identifying expanded T cells in peripheral blood. Study results and limitations: Technical replicates showed about 1.2 changed clones; approximately 2 weeks 15 to 20; four weeks 19.

Trimming shortened V by 7 bases and J by 7 bases, and 13 bases separated the two germline ends. The CDR3 runs to 13 residues. The germline V gene has CDR1 ENHRY and CDR2 SYGVKD. Profiled with immunoSEQ multiplex PCR; TCRdb holds only in-frame clones, not every one. This sample has about 97,000 clones, with 87% found just once. As to this clone: Antigen unknown.

The chain employs TRBV10-3 and TRBJ2-2; maybe TRBD1 (6 bases). This clonotype was obtained from a person aged 18-70 years in good health. The sample taken for sequencing was blood. The CDR3: CAINARDNGELFF. CDR3 DNA sequence: TGTGCCATCAACGCGAGGGACAACGGGGAGCTGTTTTTT.